These 5 T cell receptor beta chains were sequenced from one sample in a study of blood T cell repertoires in COVID-19. Libraries were prepared by immunoSEQ multiplex PCR; TCRdb keeps only in-frame clonotypes and omits some of them. This sample has fewer than 45,000 clones, with approximately 91% found just once. The specimen sequenced was peripheral blood. Receptors originate from a man in his 60s with active or convalescent COVID-19.

The chain is built from TRBV5-1 and TRBJ2-1; 12 bases align to TRBD2. V shed 4 bases, J shed 7 bases, and the junction held 9 bases outside the gene matches. CDR1 and CDR2 (germline): SGHRS, YFSETQ. The CDR3 covers 16 residues. Written as DNA, the CDR3 is TGCGCCAGCAGCCCGACTAGCGGGAGAGCACGTAATGAGCAGTTCTTC. This sequence encodes CASSPTSGRARNEQFF. Supplemented by reference TRBV5-1 and TRBJ2-1, the full variable domain reads KAGVTQTPRYLIKTRGQQVTLSCSPISGHRSVSWYQQTPGQGLQFLFEYFSETQRNKGNFPGRFSGRQFSNSRSEMNVSTLELGDSALYLCASSPTSGRARNEQFFGPGTRLTVL.

The chain carries TRBV19 and TRBJ2-7, with 7 bases that match TRBD1. In germline, CDR1 is LNHDA, CDR2 SQIVND (reference sequence). The CDR3 runs to 17 residues. With V trimmed by 4 bases and J by 0 bases, 12 bases remained unmatched. CDR3 residues: CASSRATGAESSYEQYF. DNA for the CDR3: TGTGCCAGTAGTAGGGCCACAGGGGCTGAGTCCTCCTACGAGCAGTACTTC. Full variable domain (missing parts from reference TRBV19 and TRBJ2-7): DGGITQSPKYLFRKEGQNVTLSCEQNLNHDAMYWYRQDPGQGLRLIYYSQIVNDFQKGDIAEGYSVSREKKESFPLTVTSAQKNPTAFYLCASSRATGAESSYEQYFGPGTRLTVT.

This chain joins TRBV5-1 and TRBJ1-1; TRBD1 agrees at 8 bases. V lost 2 bases to trimming and J lost 1 base; unmatched junction nucleotides: 4. The germline V gene has CDR1 SGHRS and CDR2 YFSETQ. The CDR3 covers 15 residues. This CDR3 is CASSLIGQGNTEAFF. CDR3 sequence (DNA): TGCGCCAGCAGCTTAATAGGACAGGGGAACACTGAAGCTTTCTTT.

The rearrangement joins TRBV28 to TRBJ1-5; 7 nucleotides agree with TRBD1. The CDR3 runs to 15 residues. The V gene's germline CDR1 is MDHEN and CDR2 SYDVKM. V dropped 3 bases and J dropped 2; count of bases not matched to a gene: 4. CDR3 sequence (DNA): TGTGCCAGCAGTTTTGGACAGGTGGGCAATCAGCCCCAGCATTTT. Translating it yields CASSFGQVGNQPQHF.

The CDR3 sequence: CAISERPVLSYEQYF. The CDR3 DNA is TGTGCCATCAGTGAACGCCCGGTTCTTTCCTACGAGCAGTACTTC. The chain has TRBV10-3 and TRBJ2-7; D not resolved. Germline loops: CDR1 ENHRY, CDR2 SYGVKD. Trimming left V 3 bases short and J 1 base short, with 13 bases between. The CDR3 runs 15 residues.